This TCR beta chain was recorded in a study of T cells after yellow fever vaccination. Study-level information: Fractions with few cells were prepared using SMART-Seq v4 Ultra Low Input.

There are a few counts of this clonotype. Its antigen is still unknown. Study results and caveats: Post-booster reappearance was seen for most primary-vaccination clones (roughly 97% CD4, 75% to 90% CD8).

Trimming left V 6 bases short and J 5 bases short, with 10 bases between. Per the germline V gene, CDR1 is MNHEY and CDR2 is SVGEGT. The CDR3 spans 12 residues. TCRdb called the 5' RACE reads again in MiXCR, with one record for every CDR3 protein. The sample carries hundreds of thousands of distinct CDR3 sequences, 9% to 15% recorded once. The TCR sequence derives from a man younger than 45 who received the YFV17D yellow fever vaccine. The chain joins TRBV6-2 or TRBV6-3 to TRBJ1-1; D not certain. Sequenced here: PBMCs, sampled on the day of the yellow fever booster vaccination. Written as DNA, the CDR3 is TGTGCCAGCAGACCCCCCCAGACTGAAGCTTTCTTT. Translation: CASRPPQTEAFF.